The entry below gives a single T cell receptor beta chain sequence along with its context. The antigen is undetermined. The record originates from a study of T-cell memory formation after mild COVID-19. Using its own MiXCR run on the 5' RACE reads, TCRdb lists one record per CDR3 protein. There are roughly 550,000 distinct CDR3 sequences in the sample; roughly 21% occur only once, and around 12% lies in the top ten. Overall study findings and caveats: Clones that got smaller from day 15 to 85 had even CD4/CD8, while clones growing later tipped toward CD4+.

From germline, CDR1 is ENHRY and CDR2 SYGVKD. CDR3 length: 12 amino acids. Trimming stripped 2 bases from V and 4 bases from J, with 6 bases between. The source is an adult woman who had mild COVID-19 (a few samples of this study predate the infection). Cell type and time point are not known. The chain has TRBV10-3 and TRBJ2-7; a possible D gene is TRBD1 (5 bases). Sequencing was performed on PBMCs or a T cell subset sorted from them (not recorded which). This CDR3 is CAISEGAYEQYF. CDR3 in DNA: TGTGCCATCAGTGAGGGGGCGTACGAGCAGTACTTC.